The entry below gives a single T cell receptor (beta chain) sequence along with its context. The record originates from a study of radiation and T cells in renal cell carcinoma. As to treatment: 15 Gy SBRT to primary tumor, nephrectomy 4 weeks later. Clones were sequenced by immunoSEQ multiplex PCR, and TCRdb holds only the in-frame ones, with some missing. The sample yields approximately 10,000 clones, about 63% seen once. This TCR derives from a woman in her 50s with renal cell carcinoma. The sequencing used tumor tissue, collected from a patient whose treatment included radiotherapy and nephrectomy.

The CDR3 DNA reads TGCGCCAGCAGTCTCTTAGCGGGAGAGGACACCGGGGAGCTGTTTTTT. Encoded protein: CASSLLAGEDTGELFF. The V gene is TRBV10-1, the J gene TRBJ2-2; 9 bases align to TRBD2. The CDR3 length is 16 residues. V was pared by 5 bases and J by 3 bases, with 7 bases of the junction left unmatched. Germline-derived CDR1 and CDR2 are WNHNN and SYGVQD (reference sequence).